The entry below describes one T cell receptor (beta chain). This clonotype has just a few counts. The clone's antigen remains unknown. Base qualities are not provided; no much larger clone lies one nucleotide away. This sample was sequenced with an Illumina NovaSeq 6000. Using 5'RACE with constant-segment primers, TCRalpha and TCRbeta cDNA libraries were constructed, with sample barcodes and unique molecular identifiers added in the process. Trizol reagent was used to extract RNA from every sample. Libraries were amplified in two PCR steps, with a second sample barcode and Illumina TruSeq adapters added in the second step. Sequencing of the libraries was done on an Illumina NovaSeq, producing 2 x 150 bp paired-end reads. The original pipeline was this. The reads were demultiplexed and collapsed into UMI-guided consensus sequences using migec v1.2.7. Using mixcr v2.1.11, UMI consensuses were aligned to TRA and TRB V and J templates and then assembled into clonotypes. A clonotype was counted as expanded or contracted only when both edgeR and NoisET called the clonotype significant, with the noise models trained on biological replicates. edgeR calls used a false discovery rate-adjusted p below 0.01 and a log2 fold-change threshold of 1. As an exploratory analysis of dynamics, max-normalized trajectories of the 1000 most abundant clonotypes were examined with PCA combined with hierarchical clustering. The CD4 or CD8 phenotype of responding clones was assigned using the separately sequenced CD4+ and CD8+ repertoires. Starting from the raw public reads, TCRdb applied fastp trimming at Q25, assembled clones with MiXCR and retained in-frame beta chains. Under each unique CDR3 protein, matching rows form one entry showing the most common genes and DNA. These V and J calls derive from TCRdb rather than the authors' analysis. This sample lists roughly 150,000 distinct CDR3 sequences; roughly 15% were detected once. Together, the top ten hold around an eighth of the sample.

The sample is drawn from a study of T-cell memory formation after mild COVID-19 (dated by TCRdb to the early 2020s). For the study in its entirety: TCR sequence clusters from the two donors were found to be largely donor specific. Two young, previously healthy adult volunteers made up the cohort, one male and one female. T-cell clones expanding and contracting after mild COVID-19 in a couple of donors were tracked by longitudinal TCRalpha and TCRbeta repertoire sequencing.

Overall study results and their limits: The study included only a couple of mild cases, and larger cohorts that include severe cases with pre-infection samples were judged to be necessary. Contracting CD4+ clones turned up mainly in the CM and EM memory subsets, whereas EMRA was where CD8+ clones were enriched. From day 15 to 85, contracting clones showed balanced CD4/CD8 phenotypes, whereas a second wave of clones that expanded from day 15 to 37 leaned towards CD4+. The second-wave clones that peaked on day 37 were not confirmed to be SARS-CoV-2 specific. Some responding clones were found in pre-infection memory, which suggests that pre-existing cross-reactive memory T cells took part in the SARS-CoV-2 response.

CDR1 and CDR2 (SQVTM, ANQGSEA) derive from the germline V gene. The CDR3 holds 12 amino acids from the cysteine to the phenylalanine. Solely the CDR3 DNA is kept, with 36 bases framed from the first base. The junction carries 7 bases between V and J, which are trimmed by 7 bases and 0 bases respectively. PBMCs were isolated by Ficoll-Paque density gradient centrifugation. This sequence originates from an adult woman who had mild COVID-19 (a few samples of this study predate the infection). The sample titles of this study are shuffled in the database, so cell type and time point are left out; the donor was told from shared clones. The chain couples TRBV29-1 to TRBJ2-1; the D gene is not confidently resolved. Sequencing input: PBMCs or a T cell subset sorted from them (not recorded which). The DNA sequence follows: TGCAGCGGCTCCCTCTCCTACAATGAGCAGTTCTTC. Its product reads: CSGSLSYNEQFF.